The entry below describes one TCR beta chain. V shed 6 bases, J shed 8 bases, and the junction held 11 bases outside the gene matches. The CDR3 is 14 amino acids. The germline CDR1 and CDR2 sequences are SNHLY and FYNNEI. These data come from a study of blood T cell repertoires in COVID-19. Repertoires were generated with immunoSEQ multiplex PCR, while TCRdb's copy carries only in-frame clones and drops some. This sample has over 100,000 clones, with over 60% found just once. The rearrangement uses TRBV2 and TRBJ2-3; 7 bases fit TRBD1. This TCR was recovered from a woman in her seventies with acute or convalescent COVID-19. The sample was peripheral blood. This CDR3 is CASRRTGREGTQYF. For the CDR3, the DNA is TGTGCCAGCAGGCGGACAGGCCGTGAGGGTACGCAGTATTTT.